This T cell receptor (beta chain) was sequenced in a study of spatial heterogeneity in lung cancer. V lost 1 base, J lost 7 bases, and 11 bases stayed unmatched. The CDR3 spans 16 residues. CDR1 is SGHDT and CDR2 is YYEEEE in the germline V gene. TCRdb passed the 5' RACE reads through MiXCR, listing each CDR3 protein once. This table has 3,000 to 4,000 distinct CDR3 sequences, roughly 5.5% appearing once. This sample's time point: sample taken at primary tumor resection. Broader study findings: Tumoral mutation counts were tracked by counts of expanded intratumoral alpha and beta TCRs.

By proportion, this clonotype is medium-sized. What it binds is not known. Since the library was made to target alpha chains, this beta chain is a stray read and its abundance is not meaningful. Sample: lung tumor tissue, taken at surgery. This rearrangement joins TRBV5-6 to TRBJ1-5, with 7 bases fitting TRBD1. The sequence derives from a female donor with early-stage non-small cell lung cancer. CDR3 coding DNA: TGTGCCAGCAGCTTGAGGGGGCAGGGAGTTCGCCAGCCCCAGCATTTT. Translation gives CASSLRGQGVRQPQHF.